This note documents a single TCR beta chain sequence. This entry belongs to a study of CD8 T cells in Susac syndrome. The germline V gene has CDR1 SQVTM and CDR2 ANQGSEA. The CDR3 contains 12 residues. V shed 5 bases and J shed 5 bases, with 12 bases lying between them. Random hexamers primed reverse transcription of roughly 0.5 to 1 ug RNA. TCRdb ran MiXCR on the immunoSEQ multiplex PCR reads and lists one entry per CDR3 protein. The sample carries roughly 75,000 distinct CDR3 sequences, around 93% recorded once. The chain joins TRBV29-1 to TRBJ1-1; TRBD1 is a possible D gene (5 bases). The TCR was taken from a human donor with Susac syndrome. Sample: CD4+ T cells from PBMCs. In DNA, the CDR3 is TGCAGCGTTCGAGGGGTGGGAACTGAAGCTTTCTTT. Translating gives CSVRGVGTEAFF.